Shown below are 30 T cell receptor beta chains from a single sample sequenced in a study of T cell responses to AZD1222 COVID-19 vaccine (dated by TCRdb to the early 2020s). The library was prepared using the immunoSEQ multiplex PCR assay. Sourced from immuneACCESS, this table was stored by TCRdb with only in-frame sequences that have V and J called. A share of the clones is absent; for the studies checked, an unresolved V gene accounts for under half, and the remainder has no known explanation. This sample gives approximately 74,000 clones in total; about nine tenths of them show up just once. The top ten constitute more than 2% of the sample. The time point tag for this specimen amounts to: baseline before first vaccination. The starting material was peripheral blood, obtained on day 0 of AZD1222 vaccination. All receptors come from an adult in good health.

This clone was observed a single time. This chain uses TRBV10-1 with TRBJ1-1, with D possibly matching TRBD1 (5 bases). Per the germline V gene, CDR1 is WNHNN and CDR2 is SYGVQD (reference sequence). CDR3 length equals 14 residues. The V end lost 1 base, the J end lost 6 bases, and 12 bases lay between the germline ends. CDR3 residues: CASSEYQGSSEAFF. The CDR3, as DNA: TGCGCCAGCAGTGAGTACCAGGGTAGCTCTGAAGCTTTCTTT.

This clone was recorded only once. The chain recombines TRBV27 with TRBJ2-7, with 7 bases matching TRBD1. This CDR3 contains 15 residues. Germline V lookup: CDR1 MNHEY, CDR2 SMNVEV (reference sequence). V lost 0 bases and J lost 3; bases outside the gene matches: 5. The CDR3 bases are TGTGCCAGCAGTTTATCGGGGCAGGGGGTCTACGAGCAGTACTTC. Protein: CASSLSGQGVYEQYF.

This chain links TRBV20-1 with TRBJ1-6, with D unresolved. Germline V CDR1 and CDR2: DFQATT, SNEGSKA (reference sequence). Trimming removed 3 bases from V and 5 bases from J, with 11 bases in between. The length of the CDR3 is 14 residues. CDR3 nucleotide sequence: TGCAGTGCTAGTTCTGGGAACGATAATTCACCCCTCCACTTT. It encodes CSASSGNDNSPLHF.

The chain links TRBV7-7 to TRBJ1-4; 9 bases map to TRBD1. Germline CDR1 SSHAT, CDR2 FNYEAQ (reference sequence). Trimming took 4 bases from V and 5 from J; bases not matched to a gene: 2. CDR3 length: 14 residues. The CDR3 DNA sequence: TGTGCCAGCAGCTCCGGGACAGGGAATGAAAAACTGTTTTTT. This encodes CASSSGTGNEKLFF.

This chain links TRBV9 with TRBJ2-7; maybe TRBD2 (6 bases). The CDR3 has 15 residues. Germline CDR1 reads SGDLS; CDR2 reads YYNGEE. Trimming cost V 0 bases and J 6 bases, with 16 bases left between them. CDR3 sequence reads: CASSVEAGPGSEQYF. CDR3 bases: TGTGCCAGCAGCGTAGAGGCGGGACCGGGGAGCGAGCAGTACTTC.

This chain connects TRBV23-1 to TRBJ2-3, with D unresolved. TRBV23-1 is filed as an ORF, its function uncertain. V shed 0 bases and J shed 3 bases, with 10 bases lying between them. CDR3 length equals 15 residues. Here the CDR3 reads CASSQSVKRTDTQYF. The DNA of the CDR3 is TGCGCCAGCAGTCAATCGGTCAAGAGAACAGATACGCAGTATTTT.

The chain employs TRBV9 and TRBJ1-1; 12 bases are shared with TRBD1. V trimming: 3 bases; J trimming: 3 bases; junction bases outside the gene matches: 6. Germline CDR1 reads SGDLS; CDR2 reads YYNGEE. The CDR3 length is 16 residues. As DNA, the CDR3 is TGTGCCAGCAGCGATCCGGGACAGGGGGCTTACACTGAAGCTTTCTTT. Translation: CASSDPGQGAYTEAFF.

The chain recombines TRBV6-6 with TRBJ1-1, with D hard to call. CDR3 length equals 13 residues. V lost 7 bases, J lost 0 bases, and 9 bases lay in between. CDR1 and CDR2 from the germline V gene are MNHNY and SVGAGI (reference sequence). The CDR3 reads CASKETLNTEAFF. CDR3 DNA sequence: TGTGCCAGCAAGGAAACTTTGAACACTGAAGCTTTCTTT.

The chain combines TRBV7-3 with TRBJ2-5; TRBD1 is a possible D gene (6 bases). The CDR3 has 13 residues. V was trimmed by 1 base and J by 3 bases, leaving 6 bases between them. Germline CDR1 and CDR2: SGHTA and FQGTGA. The CDR3 loop is CASSLNREETQYF. The CDR3 DNA sequence: TGTGCCAGCAGCTTAAACAGGGAAGAGACCCAGTACTTC. The variable domain in full, with the rest retrieved from reference TRBV7-3 and TRBJ2-5, is GAGVSQTPSNKVTEKGKYVELRCDPISGHTALYWYRQSLGQGPEFLIYFQGTGAADDSGLPNDRFFAVRPEGSVSTLKIQRTERGDSAVYLCASSLNREETQYFGPGTRLLVL.

The V gene is TRBV29-1, the J gene TRBJ1-1; TRBD1 is a possible D gene (5 bases). Germline V CDR1 and CDR2: SQVTM, ANQGSEA. The CDR3 runs to 14 residues. V shed 6 bases and J shed 1 base, with 15 bases lying between them. The CDR3 DNA reads TGCAGCGTGGAGGTTCGGGGGGGGAACACTGAAGCTTTCTTT. Residues: CSVEVRGGNTEAFF.

The chain couples TRBV7-3 to TRBJ1-6, with 11 positions matching TRBD1. V lost 5 bases, J lost 7 bases, and 4 bases stayed unmatched. CDR3 length: 15 amino acids. Germline V lookup: CDR1 SGHTA, CDR2 FQGTGA. The CDR3 loop is CASSMWTGGNSPLHF. Here the CDR3 DNA reads TGTGCCAGCAGCATGTGGACAGGGGGCAATTCACCCCTCCACTTT.

This sequence joins TRBV2 and TRBJ2-3; 8 bases are shared with TRBD2. V dropped 2 bases and J dropped 3; count of bases not matched to a gene: 7. The germline V gene encodes CDR1 SNHLY and CDR2 FYNNEI. This CDR3 is built from 16 residues. CDR3 bases: TGTGCCAGCAGTGAAAGGACGGGAGGGTATACAGATACGCAGTATTTT. It encodes CASSERTGGYTDTQYF.

The chain joins TRBV28 to TRBJ1-5; no clear D. The CDR3 consists of 14 residues. The germline gives CDR1 MDHEN, CDR2 SYDVKM. The germline V and J ends were trimmed by 5 bases and 3 bases, with 11 bases remaining between them. This CDR3 reads CASSKEVDNQPQHF. CDR3 bases: TGTGCCAGCAGTAAGGAAGTTGACAATCAGCCCCAGCATTTT. The entire variable domain, with the rest obtained from reference TRBV28 and TRBJ1-5, is as follows: DVKVTQSSRYLVKRTGEKVFLECVQDMDHENMFWYRQDPGLGLRLIYFSYDVKMKEKGDIPEGYSVSREKKERFSLILESASTNQTSMYLCASSKEVDNQPQHFGDGTRLSIL.

The chain has TRBV6-5 and TRBJ2-3; D uncertain. Per the germline V gene, CDR1 is MNHEY and CDR2 is SVGAGI. This CDR3 spans 14 amino acids. Trimming removed 2 bases from V and 4 bases from J, with 10 bases in between. CDR3 coding DNA: TGTGCCAGCAGTTACAAGCCAAAGGCAGATACGCAGTATTTT. It codes for CASSYKPKADTQYF.

The rearrangement uses TRBV25-1 and TRBJ1-6; 10 bases are shared with TRBD1. Trimming removed 6 bases from V and 12 bases from J; junction bases left unmatched: 8. The CDR3 consists of 14 residues. The V gene's germline CDR1 is MGHDK and CDR2 SYGVNS. The CDR3: CASSAGTGVEPLHF. For the CDR3, the DNA is TGTGCCAGCAGCGCCGGGACAGGGGTGGAACCCCTCCACTTT.

The rearrangement joins TRBV9 to TRBJ1-1; D perhaps matches TRBD1 (5 bases). Deletions cut 0 bases from V and 4 bases from J, with 7 bases between. The CDR3 has 13 amino acids. Germline lookup yields CDR1 SGDLS and CDR2 YYNGEE. CDR3 loop: CASSVGQSTEAFF. The CDR3 bases are TGTGCCAGCAGCGTAGGACAGTCCACTGAAGCTTTCTTT.

The chain has TRBV30 and TRBJ1-1; no reliable D call. V was clipped by 2 bases and J by 1 base, with 8 bases between them. Looked up from germline, CDR1 is GTSNPN and CDR2 is SVGIG (reference sequence). The CDR3 contains 13 residues. The CDR3 coding sequence is TGTGCCTGGAGTTGGACGCAGAACACTGAAGCTTTCTTT. It codes for CAWSWTQNTEAFF.

This clone turned up a few times. J is TRBJ1-5 and V is TRBV2; D might be TRBD1 (6 bases). The CDR3 totals 15 residues. The germline V and J ends were trimmed by 6 bases and 0 bases, with 12 bases remaining between them. CDR1 is SNHLY and CDR2 is FYNNEI in the germline V gene. CDR3 region: CASSEGGYSNQPQHF. The CDR3 coding sequence is TGTGCCAGCAGCGAGGGGGGCTATAGCAATCAGCCCCAGCATTTT.

The gene calls are TRBV7-2 and TRBJ2-3, with 9 positions matching TRBD1. V lost 3 bases to trimming and J lost 1 base; unmatched junction nucleotides: 2. The CDR3 loop spans 15 amino acids. Germline lookup yields CDR1 SGHTA and CDR2 FQGNSA. The CDR3: CASSFRDRGTDTQYF. In DNA form, the CDR3 reads TGTGCCAGCAGCTTCCGGGACAGGGGCACAGATACGCAGTATTTT.

The J gene is TRBJ2-3, the V gene TRBV24-1, with 7 bases identical to TRBD1. CDR1 KGHDR and CDR2 SFDVKD come from the germline V gene. The CDR3 contains 19 residues. J gave up 0 bases and V 7 bases, and 18 bases lay outside the gene matches. The CDR3 region has the DNA TGTGCCACCAGGGGTCCGTCGTCAGACAGGGATGTTAGCACAGATACGCAGTATTTT. Translating it yields CATRGPSSDRDVSTDTQYF.

The rearrangement joins TRBV27 to TRBJ2-7, with D perhaps matching TRBD1 (6 bases). From germline, CDR1 is MNHEY and CDR2 SMNVEV (reference sequence). The CDR3 is made up of 14 amino acids. Trimming removed 0 bases at V and 3 bases at J, with 9 bases between. CDR3 bases: TGTGCCAGCAGTTTATCAGGGGGTGGCTACGAGCAGTACTTC. It translates to CASSLSGGGYEQYF.

The chain couples TRBV18 to TRBJ1-1; 7 nucleotides agree with TRBD1. V lost 5 bases, J lost 5 bases, and 5 bases stayed unmatched. The CDR3 runs 13 residues. From germline, CDR1 is KGHSH and CDR2 LQKENI. CDR3 amino acids: CASSVTGETEAFF. Written as DNA, the CDR3 is TGTGCCAGCTCAGTAACAGGGGAGACTGAAGCTTTCTTT.

This sequence joins TRBV28 and TRBJ1-2, with 9 bases identical to TRBD1. The CDR3 loop spans 15 amino acids. Germline V CDR1 and CDR2: MDHEN, SYDVKM. V lost 5 bases, J lost 1 base, and 5 bases stayed unmatched. The chain's CDR3 is CASSRTGGHNYGYTF. DNA for the CDR3: TGTGCCAGCAGTCGAACAGGGGGCCATAACTATGGCTACACCTTC.

The CDR3 coding sequence is TGTGCCAGCACTATGACAGGGGTGGGCACTGAAGCTTTCTTT. It is translated as CASTMTGVGTEAFF. The rearrangement links TRBV28 to TRBJ1-1, with TRBD1 matching 8 bases. Germline V lookup: CDR1 MDHEN, CDR2 SYDVKM. The ends lost 7 bases at V and 4 bases at J; junction bases unmatched: 8. The CDR3 loop spans 14 amino acids.

The gene calls are TRBV7-9 and TRBJ2-3; unclear D gene. V lost 0 bases, J lost 5 bases, and 6 bases lay in between. The CDR3 extends over 13 amino acids. Germline assignment: CDR1 SEHNR and CDR2 FQNEAQ (reference sequence). Written as DNA, the CDR3 is TGTGCCAGCAGCTTAGCTCCCGGAGATACGCAGTATTTT. It codes for CASSLAPGDTQYF.

The V call is TRBV6-5, the J call TRBJ2-7; D is undetermined. V lost 2 bases, J lost 3 bases, and 14 bases lay in between. Germline CDR1 is MNHEY and CDR2 is SVGAGI. This CDR3 spans 15 amino acids. CDR3 bases: TGTGCCAGCAGTTACGAGTCGGGCGGCGACTACGAGCAGTACTTC. It specifies CASSYESGGDYEQYF.

The chain has TRBV6-5 and TRBJ2-7, with D possibly matching TRBD2 (5 bases). Germline-derived CDR1 and CDR2 are MNHEY and SVGAGI. CDR3 size: 15 residues. V shed 0 bases and J shed 6 bases, with 15 bases lying between them. Here the CDR3 reads CASSYSEVSRGEQYF. CDR3 nucleotides: TGTGCCAGCAGTTACTCGGAGGTTTCTCGAGGCGAGCAGTACTTC.

The chain combines TRBV5-1 with TRBJ1-1, with 7 nucleotides matching TRBD1. The junction had 5 bases not matched to a gene; V was cut back by 0 bases and J by 3 bases. The length of the CDR3 is 15 residues. Germline values: CDR1 SGHRS, CDR2 YFSETQ. CDR3 in DNA: TGCGCCAGCAGCTTGGTCGGGACAGATTACACTGAAGCTTTCTTT. Its translation is CASSLVGTDYTEAFF.

J is TRBJ1-2 and V is TRBV29-1; no reliable D call. The CDR3 extends over 11 amino acids. V was clipped by 4 bases and J by 7 bases, with 10 bases between them. Looked up from germline, CDR1 is SQVTM and CDR2 is ANQGSEA. The CDR3 coding sequence is TGCAGCGTTGGGGGATCGAGTGGCTACACCTTC. It encodes CSVGGSSGYTF.

The chain employs TRBV6-2 or TRBV6-3 and TRBJ1-5; D uncertain. The CDR3 runs to 16 residues. Germline V gene sequence: CDR1 MNHEY, CDR2 SVGEGT. V shed 2 bases and J shed 1 base, with 12 bases lying between them. The CDR3 sequence is CASSYVYKESNQPQHF. DNA for the CDR3: TGTGCCAGCAGTTACGTCTACAAGGAGAGCAATCAGCCCCAGCATTTT.